These T cell receptor beta chains were read from a single sample in a study of regulatory T cells in long-lasting Graves disease. One entry per CDR3 protein results from TCRdb running MiXCR on the multiplex PCR reads. Of 350,000 to 450,000 distinct CDR3 sequences listed, 15% to 20% are singletons. These records were also assigned to another study, of T cells in Graves' hyperthyroidism and ophthalmopathy.

The sample consisted of peripheral blood mononuclear cells (PBMCs), taken at new diagnosis, from a patient treated with antithyroid drugs. The receptors were sampled from a man between 40 and 49 years old with Graves disease. Each CDR3 is given with its conserved first and last residue. The size field is filled for only some rows; it gives once, few, many or a size class.

v_call	j_call	clone_size	cdr3_aa
TRBV6-2/TRBV6-3	TRBJ1-3	NA	CASSYSPSGTYSGNTIYF
TRBV5-1	TRBJ2-1	many	CASSGGQVYNEQFF
TRBV19	TRBJ1-2	NA	CASSINYGYTF
TRBV7-6	TRBJ2-1	many	CASSVRGASYNEQFF
TRBV28	TRBJ2-1	many	CASLTSGPYNEQFF
TRBV19	TRBJ1-5	few	CASSMRNQPQHF
TRBV4-3	TRBJ2-7	few	CASSQDTLAGAEQYF
TRBV9	TRBJ1-1	many	CASSVEITGEGTEAFF
TRBV28	TRBJ2-5	many	CASSLTGGQETQYF
TRBV5-4	TRBJ2-1	NA	CASSLQGIYNEQFF
TRBV5-4	TRBJ2-5	few	CASRGGLSGGRETQYF
TRBV2	TRBJ1-5	NA	CASSDRARQPQHF
TRBV28	TRBJ2-7	many	CASSPGTGGYEQYF
TRBV5-1	TRBJ2-3	many	CASSWGLAGTDTQYF
TRBV5-6	TRBJ2-7	few	CASSLGLGVHEQYF
TRBV5-1	TRBJ2-5	few	CASSLLSTSGGRETQYF
TRBV12-3/TRBV12-4	TRBJ2-1	NA	CASGGGVINEQFF
TRBV20-1	TRBJ1-5	many	CSARIAGAQPQHF
TRBV11-2	TRBJ2-2	many	CASSPRASGYTGELFF
TRBV19	TRBJ1-1	NA	CASSIDLVEAFF
TRBV19	TRBJ1-3	NA	CASSISGQDSGNTIYF
TRBV7-9	TRBJ2-3	many	CASSLNVDTQYF
TRBV2	TRBJ2-3	many	CASSAIKNVWDTQYF
TRBV28	TRBJ1-6	NA	CASSPYRGSPLHF
TRBV28	TRBJ1-3	many	CASSLLQDLSGNTIYF
TRBV6-1	TRBJ1-2	NA	CASSDFFRPTNYGYTF
TRBV12-3/TRBV12-4	TRBJ2-5	few	CASTVRSQETQYF
TRBV20-1	TRBJ1-3	NA	CSARDFRTGVPGNTIYF
TRBV6-2/TRBV6-3	TRBJ2-1	few	CASIAAGGLGEQFF
TRBV6-1	TRBJ2-3	NA	CASRRSRGFGSDTQYF
TRBV10-3	TRBJ2-1	many	CAISELQGGTQFF
TRBV19	TRBJ2-2	few	CASSGGAANTGELFF
TRBV5-5	TRBJ2-4	many	CASSLAEAKNIQYF
TRBV10-3	TRBJ2-3	many	CAISEYTDTQYF
TRBV10-2	TRBJ2-6	NA	CASRYRAGANVLTF
TRBV29-1	TRBJ2-7	few	CSARGTGGVSHEQYF
TRBV5-1	TRBJ2-1	many	CASSLAGRNEQFF
TRBV20-1	TRBJ2-3	few	CSARDPKGGFTDTQYF
TRBV19	TRBJ1-1	NA	CASSDRGGLDTEAFF
TRBV2	TRBJ2-2	many	CASSGEVSGELFF
TRBV20-1	TRBJ2-4	many	CSARSGGARVTKNIQYF
TRBV5-1	TRBJ1-2	few	CASSLRSQDYGYTF